This T cell receptor beta chain was found in a study of T cell responses to AZD1222 COVID-19 vaccine (dated by TCRdb to about 2021). The study in broad terms: A total of about 230 trial participants underwent TCR sequencing, of whom 207 received two doses of AZD1222 and about 25 received two doses of the MenACWY control vaccine. Trial participants were enrolled by age into subgroups of 18-55, 56-69 and 70-plus years, and about 150, 27 and 61 TCR-sequenced participants, respectively, were included in these subgroups.

What the study reported, not specific to this receptor: In the small 56-69-year group, the increase in depth fell short of significance, most likely because of low power. Because no day 14 peak-response samples were available, repertoires were characterized only after the peak T cell response. Conclusions about previously exposed vaccinees are limited because only six or seven AZD1222 recipients were SARS-CoV-2 seropositive at baseline. Participants were mostly white British and included more females than males, and it was suggested by the authors that clonal diversity may have been underestimated. A significant rise in spike-specific TCR breadth and depth was observed after two AZD1222 doses relative to day 0 and relative to MenACWY recipients. Reportedly, almost half of the unique spike-specific TCRs recognized epitopes lying outside the regions that are mutated in the B.1.351 and B.1.1.7 variants. Vaccine-associated CD4 TCRs spanned the whole spike protein, with dominant responses in regions 160-218 and 743-854.

This clone came up once. It has no known antigen specificity. No base quality values were provided; no much bigger clone lies one nucleotide off. The time point label of this sample denotes: about 28 days (+/-7) after the second vaccine dose. In the paper's terms, the treatment or condition label means: meningococcal conjugate vaccine given as trial control. Vaccinee samples were obtained from the UK trials COV001 and COV002, which included a single-blind randomized controlled phase 2/3 trial of AZD1222 (ChAdOx1 nCoV-19) in healthy adults. For TCRbeta chain sequencing, PBMC samples were collected from trial participants at day 0 and at day 28 after the second dose. The CDR3 regions of human TCRbeta chains were analyzed by immunosequencing. The paper's processing steps were these. TCRs in the repertoires were matched against a reference library of SARS-CoV-2-specific TCRs that had been generated with the MIRA antigen-specificity platform. Breadth was defined as the fraction of unique TCRs that were SARS-CoV-2-associated, and depth was defined as the fraction of total T cells that were SARS-CoV-2-associated. Using the MIRA data, each spike-specific TCR was assigned both to the spike region to which the TCR was reactive and to a CD4 or CD8 class. Log10-transformed breadth and depth values were compared by one-way ANOVA with Sidak's multiple comparisons tests. TCRdb carries this immuneACCESS record with in-frame sequences only. Its versions omit some clonotypes, under half of them owing to an unresolved V gene in the studies checked, with the rest unexplained. V, J and clone size are taken as reported in that table, and D and trimming were inferred from the DNA itself. The sample table shows 140,000 to 150,000 clones, and about 90% are seen once. About 7.5% of the sample rests with the top ten.

Measured from the cysteine to the phenylalanine, the CDR3 is 13 residues long. Of the read, only the CDR3 DNA is kept; its 39 bases are in frame from base 1. Reading the germline V gene (reference sequence) gives CDR1 LNHDA and CDR2 SQIVND. V sheds 1 base and J sheds 1 base, leaving 4 bases between their ends. This specimen consisted of peripheral blood, obtained 28 days after the second dose of the MenACWY control vaccine. The chain employs TRBV19 and TRBJ1-1; the D gene is not confidently resolved. The sequence came from an adult who received the MenACWY meningococcal vaccine as a control. The DNA sequence is given as TGTGCCAGTAGTATAGGACAGAACACTGAAGCTTTCTTT. Its protein product is CASSIGQNTEAFF. When the CDR3 is completed using the reference TRBV19 and TRBJ1-1 genes on either side, the full variable domain is DGGITQSPKYLFRKEGQNVTLSCEQNLNHDAMYWYRQDPGQGLRLIYYSQIVNDFQKGDIAEGYSVSREKKESFPLTVTSAQKNPTAFYLCASSIGQNTEAFFGQGTRLTVV.